These 20 T cell receptor beta chains were sequenced from one sample in a study of T cells of healthy individuals. TCRdb ran MiXCR on the 5' RACE reads and lists one entry per CDR3 protein. The sample holds 95,000 to 100,000 distinct CDR3 sequences, 15% to 20% seen once. The receptor set was obtained from a human donor in good health.

At least ten counts were recorded for this clonotype. The chain uses TRBV29-1 and TRBJ1-4; D possibly corresponds to TRBD1 (6 bases). Germline V gene data show CDR1 as SQVTM and CDR2 as ANQGSEA. Trimming took 4 bases from V and 7 from J, leaving 13 bases between them. The CDR3 is 13 residues long. The CDR3 reads CSVVGGWTEKLFF. In DNA, the CDR3 is TGCAGCGTTGTGGGGGGCTGGACTGAAAAACTGTTTTTT.

This clonotype showed up many times. The chain employs TRBV11-2 and TRBJ2-3; D is possibly TRBD2 (5 bases). V was cut by 2 bases and J by 9 bases, with 9 bases left in between. Germline assignment: CDR1 SGHAT and CDR2 FQNNGV. This CDR3 has 12 residues. The CDR3 DNA reads TGTGCCAGCAGCTTATACGGGGAGACGCAGTATTTT. Amino acid sequence: CASSLYGETQYF.

This clonotype came up a few times. The chain combines TRBV29-1 with TRBJ1-5; tentatively, D is TRBD1 (5 bases). V dropped 6 bases and J dropped 8 bases, with 17 bases sitting between them. CDR1 is SQVTM and CDR2 is ANQGSEA in the germline V gene. CDR3 size: 13 residues. CDR3 loop: CSVARDGGEPQHF. DNA for the CDR3: TGCAGCGTCGCGAGGGATGGGGGGGAGCCCCAGCATTTT.

This clonotype was detected only a few times. The chain combines TRBV6-5 with TRBJ2-5; TRBD1 agrees at 7 bases. Trimming took 6 bases from V and 7 from J; bases not matched to a gene: 11. The CDR3 runs 14 residues. Germline lookup yields CDR1 MNHEY and CDR2 SVGAGI. The CDR3 here is CASSRSTGVGTQYF. The CDR3 DNA follows: TGTGCCAGCAGCCGCTCCACAGGGGTAGGGACCCAGTACTTC.

This clonotype showed up just a few times. This chain links TRBV20-1 with TRBJ1-2; D is possibly TRBD1 (5 bases). Per germline, CDR1 DFQATT and CDR2 SNEGSKA (reference sequence). The CDR3 spans 13 residues. V was trimmed by 3 bases and J by 4 bases, leaving 12 bases between them. The CDR3 nucleotides are TGCAGTGCTAGTTTACCCGGGGGCTATGGCTACACCTTC. Protein product: CSASLPGGYGYTF.

V and J are TRBV3-1 and TRBJ2-3; 9 bases map to TRBD2. The V gene's germline CDR1 is LGHDT and CDR2 YNNKEL (reference sequence). The CDR3 sequence is 19 residues long. The V and J ends lost 1 base and 9 bases, in that order; junction bases with no gene match: 20. The CDR3 spells CASSQGQAQASGAYGTQYF. The DNA of the CDR3 is TGTGCCAGCAGCCAAGGACAAGCCCAGGCTAGCGGGGCCTACGGAACGCAGTATTTT.

The chain carries TRBV25-1 and TRBJ1-1; possible D gene TRBD1, 5 bases. Trimming shortened V by 3 bases and J by 1 base, and 9 bases separated the two germline ends. CDR3 length: 14 amino acids. Germline V gene sequence: CDR1 MGHDK, CDR2 SYGVNS. The CDR3 region is CASSDWGENTEAFF. CDR3 nucleotides: TGTGCCAGCAGTGACTGGGGGGAGAACACTGAAGCTTTCTTT.

This clonotype was seen a few times. The rearrangement uses TRBV5-1 and TRBJ2-3; D might be TRBD2 (6 bases). V gave up 0 bases and J gave up 9 bases, with 11 bases separating them. The CDR3 is made up of 13 amino acids. The germline V gene encodes CDR1 SGHRS and CDR2 YFSETQ. The CDR3 sequence is CASSLGLDDTQYF. CDR3 nucleotide sequence: TGCGCCAGCAGCTTGGGACTAGACGACACGCAGTATTTT.

In its sample, this clonotype is medium-sized. The chain is built from TRBV5-1 and TRBJ2-1; 8 bases map to TRBD2. The CDR3 sequence is 16 residues long. Germline loops: CDR1 SGHRS, CDR2 YFSETQ. Germline trimming cut 4 bases from V and 3 bases from J; bases unmatched to any gene: 9. The CDR3 nucleotides are TGCGCCAGCAGCCTCCACGGTAGCGGGAACTACAATGAGCAGTTCTTC. Amino acid sequence: CASSLHGSGNYNEQFF. Together with reference TRBV5-1 and TRBJ2-1, the CDR3 gives the full variable domain: KAGVTQTPRYLIKTRGQQVTLSCSPISGHRSVSWYQQTPGQGLQFLFEYFSETQRNKGNFPGRFSGRQFSNSRSEMNVSTLELGDSALYLCASSLHGSGNYNEQFFGPGTRLTVL.

This clonotype was detected ten times or more. The chain employs TRBV7-8 and TRBJ2-1; no reliable D call. Trimming pared 5 bases from V and 4 bases from J, leaving 3 bases between. Germline CDR1 and CDR2: SGHVS and FQNEAQ. The CDR3 has 11 residues. CDR3 sequence: CASSPYNEQFF. CDR3 nucleotide sequence: TGTGCCAGCAGCCCATACAATGAGCAGTTCTTC.

The chain has TRBV6-5 and TRBJ2-1, with 9 bases lining up with TRBD2. Germline V gene sequence: CDR1 MNHEY, CDR2 SVGAGI. CDR3 length: 15 residues. The V and J ends lost 6 bases and 4 bases, in that order; junction bases with no gene match: 7. CDR3 amino acids: CASRLTSGYYNEQFF. Here the CDR3 DNA reads TGTGCCAGCAGATTAACTAGCGGGTATTACAATGAGCAGTTCTTC.

This clonotype turned up a few times. The chain joins TRBV20-1 to TRBJ1-1; the D gene is possibly TRBD1 (6 bases). Per germline, CDR1 DFQATT and CDR2 SNEGSKA (reference sequence). With 0 bases removed from V and 8 bases from J, the gap between germline ends came to 19 bases. CDR3 length equals 15 residues. The CDR3, as DNA: TGCAGTGCTAGAGATTTGTGGGACAACTCCGTCGAAGCTTTCTTT. Its protein is CSARDLWDNSVEAFF.

This clonotype was picked up many times. The genes are TRBV20-1 and TRBJ1-1; D possibly corresponds to TRBD1 (6 bases). Germline values: CDR1 DFQATT, CDR2 SNEGSKA (reference sequence). The germline V and J ends were trimmed by 1 base and 6 bases, with 9 bases remaining between them. The CDR3 sequence is 12 residues long. The CDR3 DNA follows: TGCAGTGCTAGAGGTCAGGGGTCTGAAGCTTTCTTT. Translation gives CSARGQGSEAFF.

This chain uses TRBV28 with TRBJ2-3, with TRBD2 identical over 7 bases. Trimming cost V 2 bases and J 4 bases; bases outside gene matches: 6. CDR3 length equals 15 residues. The germline gives CDR1 MDHEN, CDR2 SYDVKM. The CDR3 nucleotides are TGTGCCAGCAGTTTAGAGGGAGGGCCTTCAGATACGCAGTATTTT. Translated: CASSLEGGPSDTQYF. Using reference TRBV28 and TRBJ2-3 for the parts outside the CDR3, the full variable domain is DVKVTQSSRYLVKRTGEKVFLECVQDMDHENMFWYRQDPGLGLRLIYFSYDVKMKEKGDIPEGYSVSREKKERFSLILESASTNQTSMYLCASSLEGGPSDTQYFGPGTRLTVL.

V usage is TRBV2 and J usage is TRBJ2-3; 8 bases align to TRBD1. Germline CDR1 is SNHLY and CDR2 is FYNNEI. Trimming removed 5 bases from V and 5 bases from J; junction bases left unmatched: 6. This CDR3 comprises 14 residues. The CDR3, as DNA: TGTGCCAGCAGTCGACAGGGGCAGAGAGATACGCAGTATTTT. Translating gives CASSRQGQRDTQYF.

The chain carries TRBV6-2 or TRBV6-3 and TRBJ1-6, with unresolved D. Trimming shortened V by 2 bases and J by 14 bases, and 10 bases separated the two germline ends. The germline V gene has CDR1 MNHEY and CDR2 SVGEGT. CDR3 length: 12 amino acids. In nucleotides, the CDR3 is TGTGCCAGCAGTTACCCAATTCAAGCCCTCCACTTT. As protein: CASSYPIQALHF.

In this sample, this clonotype turned up many times. V is TRBV20-1 and J is TRBJ2-2; D not resolved. The CDR3 totals 16 residues. V was shortened by 0 bases and J by 0 bases, with 11 bases between the two germline ends. Germline lookup yields CDR1 DFQATT and CDR2 SNEGSKA (reference sequence). The CDR3 loop reads CSARDTASTNTGELFF. The CDR3 DNA reads TGCAGTGCTAGAGACACAGCCTCAACGAACACCGGGGAGCTGTTTTTT.

This clonotype was seen a few times. This sequence joins TRBV7-6 and TRBJ1-2; D perhaps matches TRBD1 (6 bases). V lost 1 base, J lost 2 bases, and 8 bases lay in between. This CDR3 spans 14 amino acids. Looked up from germline, CDR1 is SGHVS and CDR2 is FNYEAQ. The CDR3 sequence is CASSLGQGNYGYTF. CDR3 DNA: TGTGCCAGCAGCTTAGGGCAGGGGAACTATGGCTACACCTTC.

The J gene is TRBJ1-2, the V gene TRBV27; D is unclear. This CDR3 has 13 amino acids. V gave up 3 bases and J gave up 4 bases, with 9 bases separating them. Germline V lookup: CDR1 MNHEY, CDR2 SMNVEV (reference sequence). The CDR3 region has the DNA TGTGCCAGCAGTTTCCGGCCCTTCTATGGCTACACCTTC. Translation gives CASSFRPFYGYTF.

The CDR3 loop reads CSALLAGEETQYF. CDR3 coding DNA: TGCAGTGCTCTCCTAGCGGGGGAAGAGACCCAGTACTTC. V is TRBV20-1 and J is TRBJ2-5, with 10 bases aligning to TRBD2. Trimming at V came to 5 bases and at J to 3 bases, leaving 3 bases not matched to a gene. Looked up from germline, CDR1 is DFQATT and CDR2 is SNEGSKA (reference sequence). CDR3 length: 13 amino acids.